This T cell receptor beta chain was recovered during a study of CD8+CD57+ T cells in acquired aplastic anemia. Study overall: Yields of DNA that came from sorted CD4+ and CD8+ cells averaged approximately 3.5 ug.

The study profiled TCR beta VDJ and CDR3 using genomic DNA as template. A single record per CDR3 protein comes from TCRdb applying MiXCR to the reads. The table lists some 120,000 distinct CDR3 sequences, 45% to 60% of them singletons. As regards this clonotype: Its matching antigen is unknown.

The CDR3 is 15 residues long. The J segment lost 7 bases and the V segment lost 5 bases, leaving 8 bases of the junction unmatched. General study findings and limits: Patients and controls had in common around 29 CD8+ CDR3 sequences.

Patients who underwent sequencing had shown CD8+CD57+ cell expansion by flow cytometry. The chain links TRBV12-3 or TRBV12-4 to TRBJ1-6; 7 positions agree with TRBD1. This sequence was found in a human donor with aplastic anemia. Sample: sorted CD4+, CD8+, or CD8+CD57+ T cells (not recorded which) from PBMCs. In nucleotides, the CDR3 is TGTGCCAGCAGTACAGGGGCATCGGGGAATTCACCCCTCCACTTT. This sequence encodes CASSTGASGNSPLHF.